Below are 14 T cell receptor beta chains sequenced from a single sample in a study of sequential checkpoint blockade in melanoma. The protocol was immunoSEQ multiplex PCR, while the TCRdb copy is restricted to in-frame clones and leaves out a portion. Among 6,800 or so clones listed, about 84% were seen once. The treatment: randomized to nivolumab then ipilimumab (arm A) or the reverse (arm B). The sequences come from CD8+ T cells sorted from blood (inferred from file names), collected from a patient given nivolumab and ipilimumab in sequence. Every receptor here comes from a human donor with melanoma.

CDR3 DNA: TGTGCCAGCAGTTACATGGGACTACGCACAGATACGCAGTATTTT. This translates into CASSYMGLRTDTQYF. This chain connects TRBV6-5 to TRBJ2-3; 7 bases match TRBD2. Germline CDR1 reads MNHEY; CDR2 reads SVGAGI. Trimming cost V 2 bases and J 1 base; bases outside gene matches: 3. The CDR3 runs to 15 residues.

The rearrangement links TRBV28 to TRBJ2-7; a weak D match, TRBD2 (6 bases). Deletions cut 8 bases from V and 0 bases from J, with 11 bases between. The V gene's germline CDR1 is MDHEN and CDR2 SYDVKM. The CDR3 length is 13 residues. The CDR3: CASYGTRSYEQYF. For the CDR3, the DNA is TGTGCCAGCTACGGGACTCGCTCCTACGAGCAGTACTTC.

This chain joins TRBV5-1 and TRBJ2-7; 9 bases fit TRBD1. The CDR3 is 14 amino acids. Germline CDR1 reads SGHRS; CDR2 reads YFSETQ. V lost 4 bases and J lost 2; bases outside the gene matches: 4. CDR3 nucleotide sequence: TGCGCCAGCAGCACGGGACAGGGCACCTACGAGCAGTACTTC. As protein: CASSTGQGTYEQYF. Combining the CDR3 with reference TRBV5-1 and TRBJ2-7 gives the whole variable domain KAGVTQTPRYLIKTRGQQVTLSCSPISGHRSVSWYQQTPGQGLQFLFEYFSETQRNKGNFPGRFSGRQFSNSRSEMNVSTLELGDSALYLCASSTGQGTYEQYFGPGTRLTVT.

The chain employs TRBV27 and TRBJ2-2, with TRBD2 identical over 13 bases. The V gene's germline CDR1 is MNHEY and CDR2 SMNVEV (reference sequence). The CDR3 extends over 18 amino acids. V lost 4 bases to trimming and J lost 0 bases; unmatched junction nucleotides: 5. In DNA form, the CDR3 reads TGTGCCAGCAGTTGGGGACTAGCGGGACTTTCGAACACCGGGGAGCTGTTTTTT. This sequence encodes CASSWGLAGLSNTGELFF.

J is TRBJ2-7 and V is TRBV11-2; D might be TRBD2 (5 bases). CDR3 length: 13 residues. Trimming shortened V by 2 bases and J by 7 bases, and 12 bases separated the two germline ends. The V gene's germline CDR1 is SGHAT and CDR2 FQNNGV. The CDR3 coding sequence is TGTGCCAGCAGCTTAAGAGGGCGCGGGGAGCAGTACTTC. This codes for CASSLRGRGEQYF.

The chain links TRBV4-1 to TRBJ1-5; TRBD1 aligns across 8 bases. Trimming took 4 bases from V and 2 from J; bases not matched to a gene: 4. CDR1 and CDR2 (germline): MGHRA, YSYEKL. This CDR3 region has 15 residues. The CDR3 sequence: CASSPRGLGNQPQHF. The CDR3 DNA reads TGCGCCAGCAGCCCCAGGGGGCTTGGCAATCAGCCCCAGCATTTT.

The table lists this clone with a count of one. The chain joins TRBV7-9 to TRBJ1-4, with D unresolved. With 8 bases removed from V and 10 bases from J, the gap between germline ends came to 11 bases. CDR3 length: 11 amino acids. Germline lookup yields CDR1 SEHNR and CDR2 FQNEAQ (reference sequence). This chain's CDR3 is CASLRAGKLFF. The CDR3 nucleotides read TGTGCCAGCCTAAGGGCGGGAAAACTGTTTTTT. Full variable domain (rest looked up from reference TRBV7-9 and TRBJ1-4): DTGVSQNPRHKITKRGQNVTFRCDPISEHNRLYWYRQTLGQGPEFLTYFQNEAQLEKSRLLSDRFSAERPKGSFSTLEIQRTEQGDSAMYLCASLRAGKLFFGSGTQLSVL.

The CDR3 sequence: CASSLAEHEQFF. The CDR3 nucleotides read TGTGCCAGCAGCTTGGCGGAGCATGAGCAGTTCTTC. This chain connects TRBV5-4 to TRBJ2-1; D uncertain. There are 12 residues in the CDR3. Deletions cut 0 bases from V and 8 bases from J, with 6 bases between. Germline CDR1 reads SGHNT; CDR2 reads YYREEE (reference sequence).

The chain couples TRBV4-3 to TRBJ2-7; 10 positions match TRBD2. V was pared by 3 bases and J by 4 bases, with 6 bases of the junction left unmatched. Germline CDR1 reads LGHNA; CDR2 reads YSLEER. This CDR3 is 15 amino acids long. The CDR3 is CASSQALAGEYEQYF. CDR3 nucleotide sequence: TGCGCCAGCAGCCAGGCTCTAGCGGGAGAATACGAGCAGTACTTC.

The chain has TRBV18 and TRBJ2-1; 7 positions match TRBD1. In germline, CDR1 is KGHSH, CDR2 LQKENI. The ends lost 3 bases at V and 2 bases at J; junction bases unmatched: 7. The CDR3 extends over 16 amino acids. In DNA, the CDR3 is TGTGCCAGCTCACCTTTAACCGGGACAGCCTACAATGAGCAGTTCTTC. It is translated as CASSPLTGTAYNEQFF.

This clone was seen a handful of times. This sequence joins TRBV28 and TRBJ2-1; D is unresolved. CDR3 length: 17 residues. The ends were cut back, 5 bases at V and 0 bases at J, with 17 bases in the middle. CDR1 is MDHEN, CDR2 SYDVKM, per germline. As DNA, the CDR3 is TGTGCCAGCAGTACCAACCTTGACACTTACTCCTACAATGAGCAGTTCTTC. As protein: CASSTNLDTYSYNEQFF.

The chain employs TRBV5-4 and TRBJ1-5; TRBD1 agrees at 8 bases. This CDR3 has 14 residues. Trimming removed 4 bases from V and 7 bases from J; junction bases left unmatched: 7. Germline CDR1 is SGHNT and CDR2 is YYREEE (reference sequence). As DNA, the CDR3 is TGTGCCAGCAGCCCCGACAGGGGAGGCCAGCCCCAGCATTTT. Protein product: CASSPDRGGQPQHF.

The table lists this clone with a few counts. This CDR3 is CASSQRGGYEQYF. DNA of the CDR3: TGCGCCAGCAGCCAGAGGGGGGGGTACGAGCAGTACTTC. V gene TRBV4-1 combines with J gene TRBJ2-7; a possible D gene is TRBD2 (7 bases). V dropped 3 bases and J dropped 4 bases, with 10 bases sitting between them. The CDR3 contains 13 residues. CDR1 is MGHRA and CDR2 is YSYEKL in the germline V gene.

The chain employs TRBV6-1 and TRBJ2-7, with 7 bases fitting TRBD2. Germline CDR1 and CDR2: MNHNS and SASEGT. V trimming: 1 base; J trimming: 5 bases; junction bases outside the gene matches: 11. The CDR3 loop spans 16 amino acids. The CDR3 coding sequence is TGTGCCAGCAGTGAAGAGGGGACCCGGGGGGTCGACGAGCAGTACTTC. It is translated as CASSEEGTRGVDEQYF.